A selection of T cell receptor beta chains follows, all from one sample in a study of T-cell reconstitution after alpha-beta-depleted transplantation in children. TCRdb processed the PCR reads anew with MiXCR; each CDR3 protein has one entry. The sample lists some 240,000 distinct CDR3 sequences, about 12% occurring once. This material consisted of PBMCs from the stem cell graft donor, taken from the stem cell graft. The receptor source for this set is a human donor who donated a stem cell graft to a child with acute lymphoblastic leukemia. The CDR3 runs from the conserved cysteine through the conserved F or W. D genes are given only for firm matches. Part of the rows lack a size; the others show once, few, many or a class for expanded clones.

>TRBV7-6|many|TRBD2|TRBJ2-1
CASSWTSGSSYNEQFF
TGTGCCAGCAGCTGGACTAGCGGGAGCTCCTACAATGAGCAGTTCTTC
>TRBV27|many|TRBD1|TRBJ1-2
CASSLTGQFLNYGYTF
TGTGCCAGCAGCCTAACGGGACAGTTTTTAAACTATGGCTACACCTTC
>TRBV7-9|many|TRBD1|TRBJ2-5
CASSSGTGTETQYF
TGTGCCAGCAGCTCTGGGACAGGCACGGAGACCCAGTACTTC
>TRBV20-1|many|-|TRBJ1-1
CSAQVRETEAFF
TGCAGTGCCCAGGTGCGGGAGACTGAAGCTTTCTTT
>TRBV5-1|many|-|TRBJ2-1
CASGAAGRYNEQFF
TGCGCCAGCGGAGCGGCAGGGCGATACAATGAGCAGTTCTTC
>TRBV4-3|many|-|TRBJ2-1
CASSQDGREGDEQFF
TGCGCCAGCAGCCAAGATGGCAGGGAAGGCGATGAGCAGTTCTTC
>TRBV18|many|-|TRBJ2-3
CASSPPITDTQYF
TGTGCCAGCTCACCACCGATCACAGATACGCAGTATTTT
>TRBV7-2|few|-|TRBJ2-5
CASSFGRKETQYF
TGTGCCAGCAGCTTCGGCAGAAAAGAGACCCAGTACTTC
>TRBV7-9|many|-|TRBJ1-5
CASSGDSNQPQHF
TGTGCCAGCAGCGGGGATAGCAATCAGCCCCAGCATTTT
>TRBV30|many|-|TRBJ2-1
CAWSEGISYNEQFF
TGTGCCTGGAGTGAAGGAATCTCCTACAATGAGCAGTTCTTC
>TRBV20-1|many|-|TRBJ2-5
CSASWEETWGETQYF
TGCAGTGCTAGTTGGGAGGAAACTTGGGGGGAGACCCAGTACTTC
>TRBV12-3/TRBV12-4|many|-|TRBJ1-1
CASQVRPLNTEAFF
TGTGCCAGCCAGGTACGACCGCTCAACACTGAAGCTTTCTTT
>TRBV7-9|many|TRBD1|TRBJ2-7
CASRSGQGAYEQYF
TGTGCCAGCAGATCAGGACAGGGGGCTTATGAGCAGTACTTC
>TRBV7-2|-|-|TRBJ2-5
CASSGGPRETQYF
TGTGCCAGCAGCGGGGGGCCGAGGGAGACCCAGTACTTC
>TRBV10-2|many|-|TRBJ2-7
CASSESQNSYEQYF
TGCGCCAGCAGTGAGTCGCAGAATTCCTACGAGCAGTACTTC
>TRBV6-5|many|-|TRBJ2-7
CASSYRVGYEQYF
TGTGCCAGCAGTTACAGGGTGGGCTACGAGCAGTACTTC
>TRBV19|many|-|TRBJ1-2
CASRPMRILDTTRDGYTF
TGTGCCAGTAGGCCGATGCGTATTCTGGACACAACTCGGGATGGCTACACCTTC
>TRBV5-1|many|-|TRBJ2-7
CASKGSAYEQYF
TGCGCCAGCAAGGGCAGCGCCTACGAGCAGTACTTC
>TRBV3-1|many|-|TRBJ1-5
CASSQDGGFQPQHF
TGTGCCAGCAGCCAAGATGGAGGTTTTCAGCCCCAGCATTTT
>TRBV6-5|many|-|TRBJ2-2
CASSYSTETGELFF
TGTGCCAGCAGTTACTCGACAGAGACCGGGGAGCTGTTTTTT